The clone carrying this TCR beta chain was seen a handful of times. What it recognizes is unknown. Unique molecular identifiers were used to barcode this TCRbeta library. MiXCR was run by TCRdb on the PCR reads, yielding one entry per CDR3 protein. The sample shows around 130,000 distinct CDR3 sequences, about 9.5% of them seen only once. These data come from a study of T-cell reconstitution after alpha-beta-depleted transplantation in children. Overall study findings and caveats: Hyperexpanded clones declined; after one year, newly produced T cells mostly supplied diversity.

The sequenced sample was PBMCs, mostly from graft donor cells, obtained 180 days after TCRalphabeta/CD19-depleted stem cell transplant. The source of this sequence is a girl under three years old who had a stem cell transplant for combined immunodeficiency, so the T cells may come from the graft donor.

The CDR3 DNA sequence: TGTGCCAGCTCAGCGGACAGGGGGGATGAAAAACTGTTTTTT. This codes for CASSADRGDEKLFF. The chain carries TRBV18 and TRBJ1-4; TRBD1 matches at 10 bases. Germline CDR1 reads KGHSH; CDR2 reads LQKENI. The CDR3 extends over 14 amino acids. V lost 5 bases and J lost 6; bases outside the gene matches: 3.